This T cell receptor beta chain is from a study of shared T cell receptors in the human thymus. Here immunoSEQ multiplex PCR was the method, and the copy in TCRdb shows in-frame clones only, minus some. In the table there are hundreds of thousands of clones, approximately 87% of which are singletons. These same records also appear under a second study, on human thymus T cells. According to that study: In corrective heart surgery, resections were taken, and these provided the thymus tissue. Gene usage for V and J segments appeared biased in thymic and blood repertoires. Related research has reported that thymic repertoires overlap highly among unrelated individuals.

The sequencing sample was made of thymocytes. This clonotype originated in a boy in the first two years of life with a congenital heart defect.

The CDR3 here is CASSTSNHRTLRGYGYTF. CDR3 DNA sequence: TGTGCCAGCAGCACTTCTAACCACAGAACCCTCAGGGGTTATGGCTACACCTTC. The rearrangement uses TRBV28 and TRBJ1-2; the D gene is possibly TRBD1 (6 bases). CDR1 and CDR2 (germline): MDHEN, SYDVKM. The CDR3 has 18 amino acids. With 6 bases removed from V and 5 bases from J, the gap between germline ends came to 28 bases.